This T cell receptor beta chain was profiled in a study of T cell responses to AZD1222 COVID-19 vaccine. This CDR3 has 15 residues. Trimming removed 8 bases from V and 2 bases from J; junction bases left unmatched: 12. Germline assignment: CDR1 WNHNN and CDR2 SYGVQD (reference sequence). Measured with immunoSEQ multiplex PCR; TCRdb has only the in-frame clones, and not every one. The table lists 95,000 to 150,000 clones, about 93% of them singletons, with 4% to 5% in the top ten. On this clone: Its target is unknown.

Study-wide points: Clonal diversity was possibly underestimated; the donors were predominantly white British and more often female. Spike-specific TCR breadth and depth were elevated following two AZD1222 doses. Nearly half of spike-specific TCRs reportedly target variant regions that are unmutated in the B.1.351 and B.1.1.7 variants. At baseline, seropositivity was found in only six AZD1222 recipients.

The chain recombines TRBV10-1 with TRBJ2-7, with 7 bases that match TRBD1. The sequencing here drew on peripheral blood, taken 28 days after the second dose of the MenACWY control vaccine. The TCR sequence derives from an adult who received the MenACWY meningococcal vaccine as a control. The CDR3 nucleotides read TGCGCCAGCCAACGATGTACGGGACAGACCTACGAGCAGTACTTC. Translation: CASQRCTGQTYEQYF.